A selection of T cell receptor beta chains follows, all from one sample in a study of beta chain features in type 1 diabetes. Assay used: immunoSEQ multiplex PCR; TCRdb lists only in-frame clones, some missing. The sample lists around 690,000 clones, around 12% seen once, with more than 0.1% in the top ten. Sequences were obtained from naive CD4+ T cells from blood. These receptors all stem from a man aged 30-40 years with type 1 diabetes. The CDR3 runs from the conserved cysteine through the conserved F or W. D genes are given only for firm matches. Not every row has a clone size; where given, it reads once, few, many or a size class.

abundance | d_gene | j_gene | v_gene | CDR3nt | CDR3aa
few | - | TRBJ2-1 | TRBV2 | TGTGCCAGCAGTCTAAGTGCCTACAATGAGCAGTTCTTC | CASSLSAYNEQFF
few | TRBD2 | TRBJ2-5 | TRBV9 | TGTGCCAGCAGCGGGGCGGGGGTCCAAGAGACCCAGTACTTC | CASSGAGVQETQYF
- | - | TRBJ2-1 | TRBV19 | TGTGCCAGTAGTTCTTCAGGGGTGGCCACCTACAATGAGCAGTTCTTC | CASSSSGVATYNEQFF
few | TRBD2 | TRBJ2-1 | TRBV6-4 | TGTGCCAGCAGCCTGACTAGCGGGGGGGCCAGGGAGCAGTTCTTC | CASSLTSGGAREQFF
few | - | TRBJ1-5 | TRBV21-1 | TGTGCCAGCAGTCTGACAGGGGGTGAGGATCAGCCCCAGCATTTT | CASSLTGGEDQPQHF
- | - | TRBJ2-7 | TRBV4-3 | TGCGCCAGCAGCCCCCATTTTGGGTCCGTCGGGACATACAACGAGCAGTACTTC | CASSPHFGSVGTYNEQYF
- | TRBD1 | TRBJ1-2 | TRBV2 | TGTGCCAGCAGTGAAGCGCTTTGGACAGGGGGCTATGGCTACACCTTC | CASSEALWTGGYGYTF
few | TRBD2 | TRBJ2-5 | TRBV7-2 | TGTGCCAGCAGCCCAAGAGGCGGGGGGCAAGAGACCCAGTACTTC | CASSPRGGGQETQYF
- | - | TRBJ1-6 | TRBV5-4 | TGTGCCAGCAGCTCACAGGGTCCTCGGGGATTGCCCCTCCACTTT | CASSSQGPRGLPLHF
- | - | TRBJ2-2 | TRBV29-1 | TGCAGCGGTACCCAGGGGAACACCGGGGAGCTGTTTTTT | CSGTQGNTGELFF
- | - | TRBJ2-7 | TRBV9 | TGTGCCAGCAGCGTAGACTCCGGGGCCAAGCAGTACTTC | CASSVDSGAKQYF
- | TRBD1 | TRBJ1-4 | TRBV28 | TGTGCCAGCAGTGCCAACAGGGGGTGGGATGAAAAACTGTTTTTT | CASSANRGWDEKLFF
few | - | TRBJ2-3 | TRBV7-2 | TGTGCCAGCAGCTCGATGCCAGGGACAGATACGCAGTATTTT | CASSSMPGTDTQYF
few | - | TRBJ2-3 | TRBV29-1 | TGCAGCGTTAACCAGATCCGGCGGACAGATACGCAGTATTTT | CSVNQIRRTDTQYF
few | TRBD1 | TRBJ1-2 | TRBV19 | TGTGCCAGTAAAACAGGGGTGAGCTATGGCTACACCTTC | CASKTGVSYGYTF
- | - | TRBJ2-5 | TRBV9 | TGTGCCAGCAGCGTAGACCCCACAGGGTCAGAGACCCAGTACTTC | CASSVDPTGSETQYF
few | TRBD2 | TRBJ2-3 | TRBV7-8 | TGTGCCAGCAGCTTGGGAATACTAGCGGGGCCTCTAAAGGGTACGCAGTATTTT | CASSLGILAGPLKGTQYF
- | TRBD1 | TRBJ1-4 | TRBV12-5 | TGTGCTAGTGGTTTGGGACAGGGGATCCCCGCAACTAATGAAAAACTGTTTTTT | CASGLGQGIPATNEKLFF
once | - | TRBJ2-5 | TRBV28 | TGTGCCAGCAGCCGCGGACAGTCCCAAGAGACCCAGTACTTC | CASSRGQSQETQYF
many | TRBD1 | TRBJ1-4 | TRBV7-2 | TGTGCCAGCAGCCTCGGACAGGCAGCAACTAATGAAAAACTGTTTTTT | CASSLGQAATNEKLFF
few | - | TRBJ2-7 | TRBV14 | TGTGCCAGCAGCCGCTCCTACGAGCAGTACTTC | CASSRSYEQYF
few | - | TRBJ2-5 | TRBV5-6 | TGTGCCAGCACCCGGGTCGCCTTCCAAGAGACCCAGTACTTC | CASTRVAFQETQYF
few | - | TRBJ1-1 | TRBV4-3 | TGCGCCAGCAGCCAAGACAGGGGTAGGAACACTGAAGCTTTCTTT | CASSQDRGRNTEAFF
- | TRBD1 | TRBJ2-2 | TRBV7-2 | TGTGCCAGCAGCTTAGGGACAGGGACCGGGGAGCTGTTTTTT | CASSLGTGTGELFF
- | - | TRBJ2-7 | TRBV19 | TGTGCCAGTAGTCTCGGACTCGATTCCTACGAGCAGTACTTC | CASSLGLDSYEQYF
- | TRBD1 | TRBJ2-5 | TRBV30 | TGTGCCTTGGAACAGGGGGCAGGGGAGACCCAGTACTTC | CALEQGAGETQYF